Listed below are T cell receptor beta chains from one sample, sequenced in a study of T cell responses to AZD1222 COVID-19 vaccine. Libraries were prepared by immunoSEQ multiplex PCR; TCRdb keeps only in-frame clonotypes and omits some of them. The sample consists of around 210,000 clones, around 94% of them appearing once. The sample here was peripheral blood, taken 28 days after the second dose of the MenACWY control vaccine. These TCRs come from an adult who received the MenACWY meningococcal vaccine as a control. Each CDR3 is given without its conserved first and last residue. The D gene is left open where the match is weak.

V gene,D gene,J gene,CDR3 length,CDR3 protein
TRBV18,TRBD2,TRBJ2-6,14,ASSPTGGTGANVLT
TRBV7-3,TRBD2,TRBJ2-1,13,ASSATSGPYNEQF
TRBV6-5,-,TRBJ2-7,14,ASSYSRGGSSYEQY
TRBV6-1,TRBD2,TRBJ2-3,15,ASSEEPAGGLWDTQY
TRBV5-1,TRBD1,TRBJ2-1,13,ASNPQGALYNEQF
TRBV11-3,TRBD2,TRBJ2-3,14,ASSGGTSGTQDTQY
TRBV7-9,-,TRBJ2-3,13,ASSLSMSSTDTQY
TRBV14,-,TRBJ1-3,12,ASSRTVFGNTIY
TRBV2,TRBD2,TRBJ2-1,13,ATTLSGGGYNEQF
TRBV5-1,TRBD1,TRBJ1-1,13,ASSKGTGTNTEAF
TRBV2,-,TRBJ1-2,12,ASSGPGVPYGYT
TRBV7-3,TRBD2,TRBJ2-3,17,ASSSRLAGGPGATDTQY
TRBV7-6,TRBD2,TRBJ2-5,14,ASSRGTSGTQETQY
TRBV30,-,TRBJ1-5,13,AWSVGSQGNQPQH
TRBV5-1,TRBD2,TRBJ2-1,15,ASSFSTTSLSPNEQF
TRBV11-2,TRBD2,TRBJ2-3,16,ASSLVREGPRPTDTQY
TRBV14,-,TRBJ1-2,13,ASSQDPGNPVGYT
TRBV21-1,-,TRBJ1-3,14,ASSKDSSRSGNTIY
TRBV6-1,-,TRBJ1-5,13,ASSEIPDSNQPQH
TRBV5-4,-,TRBJ2-5,12,ASSLRDLQETQY
TRBV28,-,TRBJ1-2,14,ASSLPGGEKGYGYT
TRBV11-2,TRBD2,TRBJ2-1,13,ASSSTGGSYNEQF
TRBV28,TRBD1,TRBJ1-1,11,ASSFRTGTEAF
TRBV2,-,TRBJ1-6,13,ASSEEGLDNSPLH
TRBV7-9,-,TRBJ1-4,15,ASSNLEGLPDAGKLF
TRBV7-7,TRBD2,TRBJ2-1,13,ASSPSASGYNEQF
TRBV6-5,-,TRBJ1-1,11,ATSIGPNTEAF
TRBV19,-,TRBJ1-6,11,ASSISGNSPLH
TRBV21-1,-,TRBJ2-2,9,ATSGTGELF
TRBV6-5,TRBD1,TRBJ1-5,13,ASSRDRDAYQPQH
TRBV28,-,TRBJ2-2,13,ASSSSLGNTGELF
TRBV4-3,TRBD2,TRBJ2-2,15,ASSQDGGGANTGELF
TRBV6-4,-,TRBJ2-1,13,ASSDQGSGPNEQF
TRBV9,-,TRBJ1-2,13,ASSVVAGTNYGYT
TRBV7-3,TRBD1,TRBJ1-1,14,ASSLGATGGNTEAF
TRBV5-1,-,TRBJ2-7,13,ASSLEASPTSWQY
TRBV2,-,TRBJ1-4,12,ASSEDRLDEKLF
TRBV29-1,-,TRBJ2-7,13,SVRGSTGSSYEQY
TRBV10-3,-,TRBJ2-7,10,AISGVRYEQY
TRBV5-4,TRBD1,TRBJ1-4,13,ASSNQGAGNEKLF
TRBV3-1/TRBV3-2,TRBD1,TRBJ2-2,14,ASSQQTGGGSGELF
TRBV4-1,TRBD1,TRBJ1-2,14,ASSHSSGTGRSGYT
TRBV19,TRBD2,TRBJ2-1,16,ASSMGPLAGGSYNEQF